This is a list of T cell receptor beta chains from one sample in a study of radiation and T cells in renal cell carcinoma. Measured with immunoSEQ multiplex PCR; TCRdb has only the in-frame clones, and not every one. Here the sample spans roughly 20,000 clones, less than 65% being singletons. Sequenced here: tumor tissue, sampled from a patient whose treatment included radiotherapy and nephrectomy. The receptors were sampled from a woman in her 70s with renal cell carcinoma. Both conserved end residues are part of each CDR3. The D gene is left open where the match is weak. A row's size may be missing; if present it is once, few, many or a size class.

clone size	D gene	V gene	J gene	CDR3 DNA	CDR3 protein
.	.	TRBV2	TRBJ2-1	TGTGCCACGAAAAATTGGGCCTACAACAATGAGCAGTTCTTC	CATKNWAYNNEQFF
.	TRBD2	TRBV19	TRBJ2-3	TGTGCCAGTAGTATGGCAGCGGGGAGCACAGATACGCAGTATTTT	CASSMAAGSTDTQYF
.	TRBD1	TRBV19	TRBJ2-7	TGTGCCAGTAGTGACAGGGACGGGTACGAGCAGTACTTC	CASSDRDGYEQYF
.	TRBD1	TRBV6-5	TRBJ1-4	TGTGCCAGCAGTTACGGACAGGGAAGAAGGAATGAAAAACTGTTTTTT	CASSYGQGRRNEKLFF
.	.	TRBV30	TRBJ1-2	TGTGCCTGGCAGCGGCTCTATGGCTACACCTTC	CAWQRLYGYTF
.	.	TRBV29-1	TRBJ2-5	TGCAGCGTTGAAGCGGGTTTGGGCCGACAAGAGACCCAGTACTTC	CSVEAGLGRQETQYF
.	TRBD2	TRBV7-2	TRBJ2-5	TGTGCCAGCAGCTTAGAGGTGGCGGCGGGGGGGAAGACCCAGTACTTC	CASSLEVAAGGKTQYF
.	.	TRBV7-2	TRBJ2-2	TGTGCCAGCAGCTTAGGAGCCGGGGAGCTGTTTTTT	CASSLGAGELFF
few	.	TRBV28	TRBJ2-7	TGTGCCAGCAGTACGCGGCACAGGTTCTCCTACGAGCAGTACTTC	CASSTRHRFSYEQYF
.	.	TRBV7-8	TRBJ1-1	TGTGCCAGCAGCTTAGGTGTGGGCAACACTGAAGCTTTCTTT	CASSLGVGNTEAFF
.	TRBD2	TRBV19	TRBJ2-2	TGTGCCAGTACCAAGTCGGCGGGGGGTTCGAACACCGGGGAGCTGTTTTTT	CASTKSAGGSNTGELFF
few	.	TRBV28	TRBJ2-7	TGTGCCAGCGGCCGGGACATCCCCTACGAGCAGTACTTC	CASGRDIPYEQYF
.	.	TRBV6-1	TRBJ2-1	TGTGCCAGCAGTGTGGCGGAGGACAATGAGCAGTTCTTC	CASSVAEDNEQFF
.	TRBD1	TRBV23-1	TRBJ1-5	TGCGCCAGCAGTCAATCTGGGACAGGGGGCGTTAGTGTCGATCAGCCCCAGCATTTT	CASSQSGTGGVSVDQPQHF
few	TRBD2	TRBV19	TRBJ2-3	TGTGCCAGTACACACCTGACTAGCGGGGGGAGCACAGATACGCAGTATTTT	CASTHLTSGGSTDTQYF
once	TRBD2	TRBV10-1	TRBJ2-3	TGCGCCAGCAGTGAAATTTTAGCGGGGATTAGCACAGATACGCAGTATTTT	CASSEILAGISTDTQYF
.	.	TRBV5-4	TRBJ2-1	TGTGCCAGCAGCTTACGATGGAATGAGCAGTTCTTC	CASSLRWNEQFF
few	TRBD1	TRBV5-1	TRBJ1-1	TGCGCCAGCAGCACCGGGACAGGGTCTTTGGGCACTGAAGCTTTCTTT	CASSTGTGSLGTEAFF
.	.	TRBV6-5	TRBJ1-2	TGTGCCAGCAGTTTCTTTTCGTCCGCCAGGGCGTACTACACCTTC	CASSFFSSARAYYTF
.	TRBD1	TRBV7-8	TRBJ1-2	TGTGCCAGCAGCCGAGGACAGGGAGCAATCTATGGCTACACCTTC	CASSRGQGAIYGYTF
.	.	TRBV19	TRBJ1-6	TGTGCCAACATTCTACAGAGGAGCTCCTATAATTCACCCCTCCACTTT	CANILQRSSYNSPLHF
.	TRBD2	TRBV7-6	TRBJ2-7	TGTGCCAGCAGCCGAGGACTAGCGGGGTCCTCCTACGAGCAGTACTTC	CASSRGLAGSSYEQYF
few	.	TRBV6-1	TRBJ1-2	TGTGCCAGCAGTGCACAGGGCATGCGTGGCTACACCTTC	CASSAQGMRGYTF
.	.	TRBV7-2	TRBJ2-7	TGTGCCAGCAGCTTAGGGGTCAACTCCTACGAGCAGTACTTC	CASSLGVNSYEQYF
.	.	TRBV11-3	TRBJ1-3	TGTGCCAGCAGCTTAGACAGGTTCTCTGGAAACACCATATATTTT	CASSLDRFSGNTIYF
.	TRBD1	TRBV5-8	TRBJ2-4	TGTGCCAGCAGCCCGACAGGGGGCGGCAAAAACATTCAGTACTTC	CASSPTGGGKNIQYF
large	.	TRBV2	TRBJ1-1	TGTGCCAGCAGTGCCGGGACGGTCAGTCCGGGTGAAGCTTTCTTT	CASSAGTVSPGEAFF
.	.	TRBV6-5	TRBJ1-1	TGTGCCAGCAGTTACTCGGGGGGCAGGGTGAACACTGAAGCTTTCTTT	CASSYSGGRVNTEAFF
.	.	TRBV30	TRBJ1-2	TGTGCCTGGAGTAAGGGGGGTCGATATGGCTACACCTTC	CAWSKGGRYGYTF
.	.	TRBV19	TRBJ1-4	TGTGCCAGCAGAACTACAGGGTCGGGGGGTGAAAAACTGTTTTTT	CASRTTGSGGEKLFF
.	TRBD1	TRBV28	TRBJ1-2	TGTGCCAGCCAGGGACAGGCCTATGGCTACACCTTC	CASQGQAYGYTF
.	.	TRBV7-8	TRBJ1-5	TGTGCCAGCAGCCCTAGGGCCGGAGATAGCAATCAGCCCCAGCATTTT	CASSPRAGDSNQPQHF
.	TRBD1	TRBV6-4	TRBJ1-2	TGTGCCAGCCTGACCGGGACAGGGAACTATGGCTACACCTTC	CASLTGTGNYGYTF
.	.	TRBV7-6	TRBJ1-1	TGTGCCAGCCAGAAAGGGAATACCAACACTGAAGCTTTCTTT	CASQKGNTNTEAFF
.	.	TRBV15	TRBJ1-5	TGTGCCACCAGCAGATACCGAGATAGCAATCAGCCCCAGCATTTT	CATSRYRDSNQPQHF
few	TRBD1	TRBV11-3	TRBJ1-2	TGTGCCAGCAGCCCTGGACAGGGGAATAACTATGGCTACACCTTC	CASSPGQGNNYGYTF
few	TRBD1	TRBV2	TRBJ2-7	TGTGCCAGCAGGGGGACAGGGTGGGAGCAGTACTTC	CASRGTGWEQYF
.	.	TRBV20-1	TRBJ2-7	TGCAGTGCCCCCTTAGTTAACGAGCAGTACTTC	CSAPLVNEQYF
.	.	TRBV4-1	TRBJ2-1	TGCGCCAGCAGCGGGGGGTTGACAAGCTCCTACAATGAGCAGTTCTTC	CASSGGLTSSYNEQFF
few	.	TRBV5-5	TRBJ1-5	TGTGCCAGCAGCTTCGGGACTTTTGAGCCCCAGCATTTT	CASSFGTFEPQHF
.	.	TRBV6-6	TRBJ2-3	TGTGCCAGCAGTTTCGATGTAGCGCCAGTTTTT	CASSFDVAPVF
.	.	TRBV11-3	TRBJ2-3	TGTGCCAGCAGCTTAGAAGGGAGTGAGACAGATACGCAGTATTTT	CASSLEGSETDTQYF
.	.	TRBV11-3	TRBJ1-1	TGTGCCAGCACCCAAGGCGGGGCAGGACCAACTGAAGCTTTCTTT	CASTQGGAGPTEAFF
.	TRBD2	TRBV5-3	TRBJ2-7	TGTGCCAGAAGCTTGGCCGGGACTAGCAGTCTGAGCTCCTACGAGCAGTACTTC	CARSLAGTSSLSSYEQYF
medium-sized	.	TRBV19	TRBJ1-2	TGTGCCAGTAGTACAGGCTTTCGTGGCTACACCTTC	CASSTGFRGYTF
.	.	TRBV5-4	TRBJ2-3	TGTGCCAGCAGCCCAAACCCCACAGATACGCAGTATTTT	CASSPNPTDTQYF